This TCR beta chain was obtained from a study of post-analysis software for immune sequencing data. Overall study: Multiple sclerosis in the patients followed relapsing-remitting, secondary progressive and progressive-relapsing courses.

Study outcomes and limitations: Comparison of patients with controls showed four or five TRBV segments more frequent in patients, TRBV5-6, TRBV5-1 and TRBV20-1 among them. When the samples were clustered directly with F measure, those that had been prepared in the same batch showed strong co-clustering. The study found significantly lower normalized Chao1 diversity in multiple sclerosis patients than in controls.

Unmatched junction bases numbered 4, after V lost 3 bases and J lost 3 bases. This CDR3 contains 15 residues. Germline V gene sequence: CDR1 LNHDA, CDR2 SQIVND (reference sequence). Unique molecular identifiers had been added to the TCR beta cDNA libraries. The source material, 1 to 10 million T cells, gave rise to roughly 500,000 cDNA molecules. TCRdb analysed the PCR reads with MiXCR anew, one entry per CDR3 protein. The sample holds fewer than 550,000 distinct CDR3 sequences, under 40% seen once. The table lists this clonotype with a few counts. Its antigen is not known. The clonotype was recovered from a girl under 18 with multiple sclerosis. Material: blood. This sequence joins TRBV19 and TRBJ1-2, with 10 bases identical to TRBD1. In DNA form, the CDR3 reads TGTGCCAGTAGTATTCCCGGGACAGGGGACTATGGCTACACCTTC. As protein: CASSIPGTGDYGYTF.